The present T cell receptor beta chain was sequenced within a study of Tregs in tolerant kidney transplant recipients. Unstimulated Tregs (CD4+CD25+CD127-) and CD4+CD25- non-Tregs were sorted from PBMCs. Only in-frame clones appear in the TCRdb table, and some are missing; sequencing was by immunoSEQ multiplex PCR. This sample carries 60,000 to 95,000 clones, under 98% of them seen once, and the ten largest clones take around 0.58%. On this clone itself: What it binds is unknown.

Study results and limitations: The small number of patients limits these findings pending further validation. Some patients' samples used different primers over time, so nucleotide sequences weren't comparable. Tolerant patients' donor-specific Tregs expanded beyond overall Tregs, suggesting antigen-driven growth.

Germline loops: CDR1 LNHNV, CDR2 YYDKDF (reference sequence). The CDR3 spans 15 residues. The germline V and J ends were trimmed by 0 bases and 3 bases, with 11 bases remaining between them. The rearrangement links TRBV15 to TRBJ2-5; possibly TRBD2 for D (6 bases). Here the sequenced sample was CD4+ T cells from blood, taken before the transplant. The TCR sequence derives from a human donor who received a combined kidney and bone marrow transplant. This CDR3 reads CATSRDPRGKETQYF. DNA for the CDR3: TGTGCCACCAGCAGAGACCCCCGGGGGAAAGAGACCCAGTACTTC.